Presented here are 14 T cell receptor beta chains from one specimen sequenced in a study of cytomegalovirus exposure and HLA in healthy donors. The PCR contained 60 Vbeta and 13 Jbeta primers. The method was immunoSEQ multiplex PCR; TCRdb's version includes in-frame clones alone and lacks a portion of them. The table counts 200,000 to 250,000 clones; around 0.95% lies in the top ten. Sequencing was performed on PBMCs. The receptors were gathered from a woman in her 30s in good health and CMV-seropositive.

For this clone: The junction and the germline gene differ at one end; a read error may be behind it. The V and J genes are TRBV4-1 and TRBJ1-2; D may be TRBD1 (6 bases). The CDR3 loop spans 18 amino acids. Germline CDR1 and CDR2: MGHRA and YSYEKL. CDR3 in amino acids: CASSQGGSLSVGQINSLF. In nucleotides, the CDR3 is TGCGCCAGCAGCCAAGGTGGATCATTATCGGTCGGACAGATCAATTCCCTCTTC.

The gene calls are TRBV19 and TRBJ2-1; 9 nucleotides line up with TRBD1. In germline, CDR1 is LNHDA, CDR2 SQIVND (reference sequence). The junction had 11 bases not matched to a gene; V was cut back by 4 bases and J by 7 bases. This CDR3 comprises 16 residues. CDR3 bases: TGTGCCAGTAGTAGGTATACAGGGGGCCGCGTGAATGAGCAGTTCTTC. Translating it yields CASSRYTGGRVNEQFF.

CDR3 protein: CSAGGQAGNTIYF. The CDR3 nucleotides read TGCAGCGCCGGCGGACAGGCAGGAAACACCATATATTTT. The V gene is TRBV29-1, the J gene TRBJ1-3, with TRBD1 matching 7 bases. CDR1 is SQVTM, CDR2 ANQGSEA, per germline. The CDR3 has 13 amino acids. V was clipped by 7 bases and J by 4 bases; unmatched bases: 7.

The rearrangement links TRBV6-5 to TRBJ2-7; TRBD1 aligns across 8 bases. The trim removed 5 bases at V and 4 bases at J, leaving 7 bases unmatched. Germline V gene lookup returns CDR1 MNHEY and CDR2 SVGAGI. There are 14 residues in the CDR3. CDR3 nucleotides: TGTGCCAGCAGTGCCCGAAGGACAGGGTACGAGCAGTACTTC. Its protein product is CASSARRTGYEQYF.

The chain carries TRBV18 and TRBJ1-5; 12 nucleotides line up with TRBD1. From germline, CDR1 is KGHSH and CDR2 LQKENI. V shed 0 bases and J 3 bases; nucleotides not matched to a gene: 3. The CDR3 loop spans 17 amino acids. CDR3 nucleotide sequence: TGTGCCAGCTCACCACCGTCGGGACAGGGGGCCAATCAGCCCCAGCATTTT. It translates to CASSPPSGQGANQPQHF.

J is TRBJ1-6 and V is TRBV18; D might be TRBD1 (5 bases). Per germline, CDR1 KGHSH and CDR2 LQKENI. This CDR3 has 13 residues. V lost 0 bases and J lost 12, with 9 bases in between. The CDR3 DNA follows: TGTGCCAGCTCACCACCGGGGCCGGGACCCCTCCACTTT. This gives the protein CASSPPGPGPLHF.

The chain employs TRBV29-1 and TRBJ2-7, with TRBD1 matching over 12 bases. J lost 6 bases, V lost 0 bases, and 6 bases had no gene match. This CDR3 is built from 15 residues. The germline CDR1 and CDR2 sequences are SQVTM and ANQGSEA. CDR3 in DNA: TGCAGCGTTGAAGATCTGGGACAGGGGGCCTCCGAGCAGTACTTC. Translation: CSVEDLGQGASEQYF.

This chain connects TRBV6-1 to TRBJ1-4; tentative D call: TRBD1 (6 bases). The germline V gene encodes CDR1 MNHNS and CDR2 SASEGT. CDR3 length: 13 residues. Trimming took off 10 bases at V and 6 bases at J, with 15 bases between the two ends. The chain's CDR3 is CATLRGAYEKLFF. CDR3 bases: TGTGCCACCTTACGGGGGGCCTATGAAAAACTGTTTTTT.

This chain's CDR3 is CASIQLSGGDYEQYF. Here the CDR3 DNA reads TGTGCCAGCATCCAACTCTCGGGGGGAGACTACGAGCAGTACTTC. V and J are TRBV28 and TRBJ2-7, with 7 positions matching TRBD2. Trimming cost V 7 bases and J 3 bases; bases outside gene matches: 12. There are 15 residues in the CDR3. Germline assignment: CDR1 MDHEN and CDR2 SYDVKM.

The chain joins TRBV29-1 to TRBJ1-2; 7 positions match TRBD1. Trimming removed 7 bases from V and 4 bases from J; junction bases left unmatched: 6. Germline V gene lookup returns CDR1 SQVTM and CDR2 ANQGSEA. The CDR3 covers 12 residues. DNA for the CDR3: TGCAGCGGCGACAGGGCCGGCTATGGCTACACCTTC. It encodes CSGDRAGYGYTF.

V is TRBV6-5 and J is TRBJ2-1; 10 nucleotides line up with TRBD1. V gave up 6 bases and J gave up 6 bases; unmatched junction bases: 8. The germline gives CDR1 MNHEY, CDR2 SVGAGI. The CDR3 consists of 15 residues. CDR3 DNA sequence: TGTGCCAGCAGCCCAGGACAGGGGGTTACCAATGAGCAGTTCTTC. Protein product: CASSPGQGVTNEQFF.

The chain combines TRBV2 with TRBJ1-5; 7 nucleotides agree with TRBD1. Unmatched junction bases numbered 11, after V lost 7 bases and J lost 2 bases. CDR1 and CDR2 from the germline V gene are SNHLY and FYNNEI. The CDR3 extends over 16 amino acids. The CDR3 DNA reads TGTGCCAGCACCATAAATCAGGGGGAGGGCAATCAGCCCCAGCATTTT. Translated: CASTINQGEGNQPQHF.

V and J are TRBV7-2 and TRBJ1-4; TRBD1 matches at 7 bases. Germline CDR1 is SGHTA and CDR2 is FQGNSA. After removal of 3 bases from V and 7 bases from J, the junction contained 2 bases not matched to a gene. The CDR3 is 13 residues long. CDR3 region: CASSFQGVEKLFF. The CDR3, as DNA: TGTGCCAGCAGCTTTCAGGGGGTTGAAAAACTGTTTTTT.

The rearrangement links TRBV6-5 to TRBJ1-5, with D uncertain. There are 13 residues in the CDR3. Germline V gene sequence: CDR1 MNHEY, CDR2 SVGAGI. Trimming pared 6 bases from V and 3 bases from J, leaving 9 bases between. CDR3 region: CASRKQVNQPQHF. The CDR3 DNA follows: TGTGCCAGCAGGAAACAAGTCAATCAGCCCCAGCATTTT.